This is a list of T cell receptor beta chains from one sample in a study of T cell changes during pregnancy in multiple sclerosis. The data were produced by immunoSEQ multiplex PCR, yet TCRdb's version contains in-frame clones alone and is incomplete. The sample lists under 55,000 clones; approximately 92% were seen once. The material was CD4+ T cells from peripheral blood mononuclear cells, obtained in the third trimester of pregnancy. The receptors derive from a female donor with multiple sclerosis, enrolled in a pregnancy study. CDR3s include the opening cysteine and the closing phenylalanine or tryptophan. The order of the fields is J gene, V gene, clone size, CDR3 length, D gene, CDR3 protein, CDR3 DNA. A D gene is named only where the DNA matches it firmly. Where a row states a size, it is once, few, many or the class of an expanded clone; other rows omit it.

>TRBJ2-5|TRBV5-4|once|14|NA
CASSLKTVQETQYF
TGTGCCAGCAGCTTAAAGACAGTCCAAGAGACCCAGTACTTC
>TRBJ2-7|TRBV19|NA|17|NA
CASSIFRGGIAPYEQYF
TGTGCCAGTAGTATCTTCAGGGGAGGGATAGCACCCTACGAGCAGTACTTC
>TRBJ1-2|TRBV15|NA|13|TRBD1
CATSRESGGGYTF
TGTGCCACCAGCAGAGAATCAGGGGGCGGCTACACCTTC
>TRBJ1-1|TRBV27|NA|14|NA
CASSLRPTGTEAFF
TGTGCCAGCAGTTTACGACCAACAGGGACTGAAGCTTTCTTT
>TRBJ1-1|TRBV6-6|NA|16|NA
CASSYSRTVRNTEAFF
TGTGCCAGCAGTTACTCGAGGACAGTGCGAAACACTGAAGCTTTCTTT
>TRBJ2-5|TRBV5-1|NA|15|NA
CASSPQQGAQETQYF
TGCGCCAGCAGCCCTCAACAGGGCGCTCAAGAGACCCAGTACTTC
>TRBJ2-3|TRBV29-1|NA|14|TRBD2
CSIGLAGGLDTQYF
TGCAGCATCGGACTAGCGGGGGGGCTCGATACGCAGTATTTT
>TRBJ1-2|TRBV7-2|NA|14|NA
CASSLFWEGYGYTF
TGTGCCAGCAGCTTATTCTGGGAGGGCTATGGCTACACCTTC
>TRBJ2-4|TRBV5-5|NA|14|NA
CASSLQRIKNIQYF
TGTGCCAGCAGCCTACAGCGGATCAAAAACATTCAGTACTTC
>TRBJ1-2|TRBV21-1|NA|15|NA
CASSKNRDRGYGYTF
TGTGCCAGCAGCAAAAATCGGGACAGGGGATATGGCTACACCTTC
>TRBJ1-1|TRBV6-4|NA|22|TRBD1
CASSDLRGRKGYAPRMNTEAFF
TGTGCCAGCAGTGACCTCAGGGGGCGGAAGGGTTATGCCCCGCGTATGAACACTGAAGCTTTCTTT
>TRBJ2-5|TRBV19|once|17|TRBD2
CASSPPGLAGLQETQYF
TGTGCCAGTAGTCCACCGGGACTAGCGGGTCTACAAGAGACCCAGTACTTC
>TRBJ1-4|TRBV4-3|NA|14|TRBD1
CASSLDRVGEKLFF
TGCGCCAGCAGCCTTGACAGGGTGGGGGAAAAACTGTTTTTT
>TRBJ1-1|TRBV4-3|NA|17|NA
CASSQVATAIMNTEAFF
TGCGCCAGCAGCCAAGTTGCAACAGCCATCATGAACACTGAAGCTTTCTTT
>TRBJ1-1|TRBV6-1|NA|15|TRBD1
CASSERDSRNTEAFF
TGTGCCAGCAGTGAAAGGGACAGTCGGAACACTGAAGCTTTCTTT
>TRBJ1-5|TRBV6-1|NA|14|NA
CASSPWGGEQPQHF
TGTGCCAGCAGTCCTTGGGGGGGGGAGCAGCCCCAGCATTTT
>TRBJ2-1|TRBV7-6|once|15|TRBD2
CASSLERGGINEQFF
TGTGCCAGCAGCTTGGAGCGGGGGGGCATCAATGAGCAGTTCTTC